This T cell receptor (beta chain) was profiled in a study of cytomegalovirus exposure and HLA in healthy donors (dated by TCRdb to between 2016 and 2019). In the study overall: An earlier analysis of a few hundred of the donors reported about 280 Gb of sequence data and around 110 million unique TCR beta sequences obtained from 150 million to 200 million T cells. An early release covering roughly 600 HLA-typed donors comprised 300 to 350 gigabases of sequencing data and approximately 80 million unique TCR sequences. Of the approximately 400 genotyped donors, 81% fell in the genetic ancestry cluster associated with self-reported Caucasian donors. The aim of the study was to test whether cataloging public T cell receptors could identify signatures of past pathogen exposure. Donor age, sex, ethnicity and CMV serostatus were compiled together with the repertoire data. A handful of DR-DQ haplotypes were handled as single units for association and clustering because linkage in the cohort was strong. In a later genetic analysis, genome-wide SNP genotypes for about three fifths of the 666 donors were used, and that subset was treated as a discovery cohort. An earlier analysis of several hundred of the donors used high-throughput TCR beta sequencing to judge whether each TCR beta V gene segment behaved as functional or pseudogenic. In addition to the first cohort of approximately 650 subjects, a separate validation cohort of approximately 130 different subjects was used. HLA typing included class I and class II loci at four-digit resolution. Every repertoire in the discovery cohort had been generated on one and the same sequencing platform. To predict cytomegalovirus infection status, the study combined high-throughput TCR immunosequencing, statistical association of individual TCRs with disease status, and machine learning. A later analysis re-analyzed previously published TCR beta repertoires from 650 to 800 donors and added high-resolution HLA genotyping to study TCR occurrence patterns. Among some 410 genotyped donors of the cohort, an average of roughly 230,000 unique TCR beta nucleotide sequences was sequenced per donor, of which about 19% were non-productive. Using immunosequencing, the study profiled T cell repertoires from 500 to 800 subjects and related those repertoires to cytomegalovirus serostatus. In the later analysis, no new phenotypic data were used to find candidate immune exposures; instead, reliance was placed on TCR beta sequences and their occurrence across donors. Typing coverage differed by locus: A, B, C, DRB1 and DQB1 were typed in about 620-630 donors, DQA1 in roughly 500, DPA1 in 606, and DPB1 in approximately 450.

Libraries came from the immunoSEQ multiplex PCR assay. For the multiplex PCR, a mixture combining 60 forward primers for TCR Vbeta segments and 13 reverse primers for TCR Jbeta segments was used. A multiplex PCR assay on genomic DNA amplified the CDR3 region of rearranged TCR beta genes. The Illumina HiSeq System was used to sequence the amplified TCR beta libraries as 87-base-pair reads. The authors processed their data as follows. A later analysis tallied around 82 million unique TCR beta chains across the approximately 670 repertoires, and roughly 11 million of those chains were shared by two or more donors. To remove PCR and sequencing errors, raw reads were error-corrected and collapsed into unique sequences using a nearest-neighbor algorithm that merged closely related sequences. V, D and J gene segments were assigned by aligning CDR3 sequences to IMGT reference sequences. Each retained sequence needed at least a six-nucleotide match to both a V gene segment and a J gene segment. Rearrangements were classified as productive when the CDR3 lacked stop codons and remained in frame with V and J, and all other rearrangements were classified as non-productive. Following IMGT convention, CDR3 was defined as the stretch from the second conserved V-encoded cysteine up to the conserved J-encoded phenylalanine. The earlier analysis of about 620 of the donors excluded sequences that lacked an unambiguous match to a single V gene segment. An earlier analysis of fewer than 650 of the donors classified V segments as functional when productive rearrangements were above 56.7% and as segregating when the standard deviation between donors was above 5%. A statistical classification framework was built for diagnosing cytomegalovirus status from the catalog of TCR beta chain sequences. V and J gene assignment, in a later analysis, came from comparing TCR nucleotide sequences with IMGT/GENE-DB human TR gene sequences. The TCRdist pipeline was used in a later analysis to assign CDR3 sequences and most-parsimonious VDJ recombination scenarios. In a later analysis, every TCR beta chain was defined by the combination of its CDR3 amino acid sequence and its V-gene family, and reads without a unique V-gene family were dropped. To address suspected cross-contamination and a sequencing artifact, a later analysis removed 450 to 700 highly shared, low-generation-probability nucleotide sequences. For each public chain, a later analysis derived a clonal expansion index from normalized ranks of inferred template counts within each repertoire. In a later analysis, generation probabilities were computed using a VDJ recombination model fitted to out-of-frame rearrangements, and the results were checked against IGoR. A later analysis scored TCR-TCR, TCR-HLA and TCR-CMV co-occurrence with hypergeometric tests, applying a repertoire-size bias correction to TCR pairs. False discovery rates were estimated in a later analysis by permuting HLA or CMV assignments 20 times. In a later analysis, co-occurring TCRs were grouped using DBSCAN, with TCRdist sequence similarity added in when clustering inside HLA-allele-positive subsets. Repertoires with fewer than 30,000 or more than 120,000 public chains, plus five repertoires with anomalous nucleotide sharing, were excluded from co-occurrence clustering. The immuneACCESS repertoire file appears here via TCRdb, limited to in-frame rearrangements. These files lack a portion of the clones; in checked studies, under half of the deficit traces to unresolved V genes, and the cause of the others is not known. V, J and clone size are taken as reported in that table, and D and trimming were inferred from the DNA itself. The sample table records about 67,000 clones; 65% to 70% of these occur just once. The ten most abundant clones make up just over 2% of the sample.

Sequences SGHAT (CDR1) and FQNNGV (CDR2) are obtained from the germline V gene. The CDR3 sequence holds 16 residues, the cysteine and phenylalanine included. The retained sequence is limited to the CDR3, 48 bases, with the frame set at the first base. V loses 3 bases at its end and J loses 2 bases; junction bases beyond the gene matches: 4. On the study overall, not on this receptor specifically: In both the original and validation cohorts, the classifier was reported to diagnose cytomegalovirus status with high specificity and sensitivity. In a later genetic analysis, fewer N-insertions in productive TCRs were reported among donors in an Asian-associated ancestry cluster than the 666-donor mean. In a later analysis, several top co-occurrence clusters were reported to appear linked to parvovirus B19, influenza, CMV and Epstein-Barr virus. Compared with equally common non-associated chains, HLA-associated TCR beta chains in a later analysis were more clonally expanded and had lower generation probabilities. Most TCR sequences were seen in very few donors, while some public TCRs were found in many individuals. When HLA alleles, especially DR and DQ, strongly co-occurred, attributing TCR associations to individual alleles was difficult. A further reported finding was that TCR beta sequences accurately predicted the HLA-A and HLA-B alleles for most subjects in the first cohort. The cohort was sequenced for TCR beta chains only, and without alpha or paired-chain data the features that could be detected were limited. Linkage disequilibrium might explain the correlated functional status among segregating V segments, but an unknown experimental factor could not be ruled out. A later analysis found that most CMV-associated TCR beta chains appeared HLA-restricted, with HLA associations seemingly driven largely by CMV exposure. According to a later analysis, TCR association rates differed among HLA loci, with DRB1 alleles showing the most associated TCRs and HLA-C alleles showing the fewest. Immune exposure information for the cohort was limited to CMV serostatus. Because the 87-base-pair reads could not distinguish some IMGT-functional V segments, including TRBV6-2 and TRBV6-3, those segments were excluded. The study gave a list of 150 to 200 TCR beta chains associated with cytomegalovirus. Because counts were too low, some 17 rarely observed V segments, including chromosome 9 orphons, were left out of the earlier analysis of 587 of the donors. A cluster of highly shared sequence variants was judged likely to be a technical artifact of the sequencing pipeline. According to the authors, the approach could potentially be generalized to other disease states and immunological phenotypes. The presence/absence analyses assumed that sequencing depth was roughly uniform across donors, and that assumption may not be true. Specific HLA alleles were associated with over 15,000 TCR beta sequences at a false discovery rate of 0.05 in a later analysis. In a later genetic analysis, a missense DCLRE1C variant was associated with V-gene and J-gene trimming of TCR beta chains, and the association was replicated in an independent cohort. In vitro tests confirmed that a few of the cytomegalovirus-associated TCR beta chains recognize cytomegalovirus antigens. Because HLA typing was missing for some donors at each locus, association tests included only the typed subset. In an earlier analysis of approximately 590 of the donors, most TCR beta V segments appeared in productive rearrangements about 87% or about 30% of the time, broadly matching IMGT annotations.

The cohort comprised some 700 healthy bone marrow donors. All cohort members were sampled while nominally healthy, although unrecorded immune exposures were likely present. The donor was CMV seronegative and belonged to the group of 352 seronegative cohort members. Each donor provided a peripheral blood sample, and peripheral blood mononuclear cells were used for TCR beta sequencing. The Qiagen DNeasy Blood Extraction Kit was used to extract genomic DNA from the blood cell samples. This clone was observed once. Its cognate antigen has yet to be identified. No qualities accompany the bases; no much larger clone lies one base away.

The sequenced sample was PBMCs. The chain is made from TRBV11-2 and TRBJ2-3; 11 bases in the middle match TRBD2. This TCR was sampled from a young woman in good health and CMV-seronegative. The sequenced DNA: TGTGCCAGCAGCTTGACTAGCGGGAATCCCACAGATACGCAGTATTTT. Its coded protein is CASSLTSGNPTDTQYF. The CDR3 plus the reference TRBV11-2 and TRBJ2-3 genes for the other parts give the full variable domain: EAGVAQSPRYKIIEKRQSVAFWCNPISGHATLYWYQQILGQGPKLLIQFQNNGVVDDSQLPKDRFSAERLKGVDSTLKIQPAKLEDSAVYLCASSLTSGNPTDTQYFGPGTRLTVL.